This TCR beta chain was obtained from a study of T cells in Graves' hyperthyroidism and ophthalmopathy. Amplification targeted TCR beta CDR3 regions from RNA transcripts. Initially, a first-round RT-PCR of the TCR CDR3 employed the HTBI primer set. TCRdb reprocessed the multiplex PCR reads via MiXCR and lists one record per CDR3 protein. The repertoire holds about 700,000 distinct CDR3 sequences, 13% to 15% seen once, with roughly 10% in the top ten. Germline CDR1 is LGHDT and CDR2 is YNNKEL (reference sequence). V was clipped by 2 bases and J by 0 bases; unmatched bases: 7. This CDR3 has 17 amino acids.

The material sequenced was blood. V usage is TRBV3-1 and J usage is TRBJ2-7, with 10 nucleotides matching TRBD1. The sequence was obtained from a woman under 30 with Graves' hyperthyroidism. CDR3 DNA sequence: TGTGCCAGCAGCCAACGACAGGGGGCGCAAAGCTCCTACGAGCAGTACTTC. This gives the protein CASSQRQGAQSSYEQYF.